Sequencing of this TCR beta chain was carried out in a study of CD8+ T cells in alopecia areata. General study results and limits: Affected scalp, especially in alopecia totalis/universalis, had a higher clonality than normal scalp did.

In the case of this clone: Its specificity is not known.

RNA was isolated and reverse transcribed to cDNA, the sequencing template. TCRdb's table, derived via immunoSEQ multiplex PCR, lists solely in-frame clones and lacks some. The sample holds 55,000 to 75,000 clones, 40% to 50% seen once. Germline V CDR1 and CDR2: SQVTM, ANQGSEA. This CDR3 is 15 amino acids long. The trim removed 8 bases at V and 2 bases at J, leaving 10 bases unmatched. Sequenced material: CD8+ T cells sorted from blood, taken at week 0. V gene TRBV29-1 combines with J gene TRBJ2-1, with 9 bases that match TRBD1. This receptor was identified in a human donor with alopecia areata. Here the CDR3 reads CSTHTGTGPYNEQFF. In nucleotides, the CDR3 is TGCAGCACCCACACCGGGACAGGGCCCTACAATGAGCAGTTCTTC.